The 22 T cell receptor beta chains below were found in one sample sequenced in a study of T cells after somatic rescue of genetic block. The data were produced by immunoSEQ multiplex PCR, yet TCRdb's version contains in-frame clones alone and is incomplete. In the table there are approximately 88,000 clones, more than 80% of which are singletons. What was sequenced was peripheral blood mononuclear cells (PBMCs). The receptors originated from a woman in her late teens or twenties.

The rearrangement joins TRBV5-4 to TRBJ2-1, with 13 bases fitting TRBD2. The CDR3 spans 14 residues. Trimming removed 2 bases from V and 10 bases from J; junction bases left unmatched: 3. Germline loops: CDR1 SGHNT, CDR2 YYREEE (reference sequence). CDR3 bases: TGTGCCAGCAGCTTCGGACTAGCGGGAGAGGAGCAGTTCTTC. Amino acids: CASSFGLAGEEQFF.

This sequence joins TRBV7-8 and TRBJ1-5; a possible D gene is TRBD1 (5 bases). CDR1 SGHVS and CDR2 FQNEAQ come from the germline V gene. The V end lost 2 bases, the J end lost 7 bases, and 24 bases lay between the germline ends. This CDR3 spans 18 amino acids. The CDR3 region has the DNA TGTGCCAGCAGCTTAACCGGACCCGGGACCGATCATTGGCAGCCCCAGCATTTT. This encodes CASSLTGPGTDHWQPQHF.

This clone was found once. The CDR3 DNA follows: TGCGCCAGCAGCTTGCACTTCACAGATACGCAGTATTTT. Its translation is CASSLHFTDTQYF. The chain is built from TRBV5-1 and TRBJ2-3; no firm D call. The CDR3 length is 13 residues. CDR1 is SGHRS and CDR2 is YFSETQ in the germline V gene. V lost 1 base and J 2 bases, leaving 5 bases between the germline ends.

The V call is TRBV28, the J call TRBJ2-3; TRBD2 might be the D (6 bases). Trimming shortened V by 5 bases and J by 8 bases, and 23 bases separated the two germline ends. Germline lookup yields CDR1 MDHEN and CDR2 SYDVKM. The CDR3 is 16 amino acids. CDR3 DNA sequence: TGTGCCAGCAGTCCAGCACGGCGGCCGATGGGGGGTACGCAGTATTTT. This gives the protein CASSPARRPMGGTQYF. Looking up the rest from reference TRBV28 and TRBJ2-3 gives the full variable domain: DVKVTQSSRYLVKRTGEKVFLECVQDMDHENMFWYRQDPGLGLRLIYFSYDVKMKEKGDIPEGYSVSREKKERFSLILESASTNQTSMYLCASSPARRPMGGTQYFGPGTRLTVL.

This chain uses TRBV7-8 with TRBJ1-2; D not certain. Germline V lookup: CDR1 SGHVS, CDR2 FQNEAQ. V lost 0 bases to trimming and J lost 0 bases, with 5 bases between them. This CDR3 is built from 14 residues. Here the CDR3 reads CASSLAGTNYGYTF. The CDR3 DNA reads TGTGCCAGCAGCTTAGCCGGGACTAACTATGGCTACACCTTC.

DNA for the CDR3: TGTGCCAGCAGCGTCTGGGACCTCGGCTACACCTTC. Translated, it gives CASSVWDLGYTF. The genes are TRBV7-2 and TRBJ1-2, with a tentative D call TRBD1 (5 bases). The CDR3 totals 12 residues. Trimming cost V 5 bases and J 8 bases, with 12 bases left between them. Germline V CDR1 and CDR2: SGHTA, FQGNSA.

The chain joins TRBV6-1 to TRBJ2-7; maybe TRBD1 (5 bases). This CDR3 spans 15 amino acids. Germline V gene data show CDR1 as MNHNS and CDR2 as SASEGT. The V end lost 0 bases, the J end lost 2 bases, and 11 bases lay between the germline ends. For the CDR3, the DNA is TGTGCCAGCAGTGAAGCAGGGGCCAGAACCTACGAGCAGTACTTC. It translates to CASSEAGARTYEQYF.

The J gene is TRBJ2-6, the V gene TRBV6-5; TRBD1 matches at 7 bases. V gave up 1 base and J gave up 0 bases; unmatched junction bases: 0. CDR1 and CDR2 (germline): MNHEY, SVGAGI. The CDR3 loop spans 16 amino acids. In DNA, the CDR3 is TGTGCCAGCAGTTACTGGGACAGCTCTGGGGCCAACGTCCTGACTTTC. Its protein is CASSYWDSSGANVLTF.

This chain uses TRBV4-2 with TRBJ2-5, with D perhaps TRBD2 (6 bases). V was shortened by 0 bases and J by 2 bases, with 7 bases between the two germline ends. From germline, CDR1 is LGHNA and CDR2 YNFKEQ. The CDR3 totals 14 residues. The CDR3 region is CASSQDLAQETQYF. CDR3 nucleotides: TGTGCCAGCAGCCAAGATCTAGCGCAAGAGACCCAGTACTTC.

CDR3 region: CASRPQGITEAFF. CDR3 coding DNA: TGTGCCAGCAGACCCCAGGGTATAACTGAAGCTTTCTTT. V and J are TRBV28 and TRBJ1-1; maybe TRBD1 (5 bases). Trimming stripped 6 bases from V and 5 bases from J, with 13 bases between. This CDR3 contains 13 residues. Germline V gene sequence: CDR1 MDHEN, CDR2 SYDVKM. The variable domain in full, completed from reference TRBV28 and TRBJ1-1, reads DVKVTQSSRYLVKRTGEKVFLECVQDMDHENMFWYRQDPGLGLRLIYFSYDVKMKEKGDIPEGYSVSREKKERFSLILESASTNQTSMYLCASRPQGITEAFFGQGTRLTVV.

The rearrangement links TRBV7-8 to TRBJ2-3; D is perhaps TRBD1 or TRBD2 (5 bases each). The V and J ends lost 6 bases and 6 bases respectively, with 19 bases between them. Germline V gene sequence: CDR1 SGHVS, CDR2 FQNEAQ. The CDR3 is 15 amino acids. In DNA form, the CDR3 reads TGTGCCAGCAGGACACAAAAGTCGGGACGGGATACGCAGTATTTT. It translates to CASRTQKSGRDTQYF.

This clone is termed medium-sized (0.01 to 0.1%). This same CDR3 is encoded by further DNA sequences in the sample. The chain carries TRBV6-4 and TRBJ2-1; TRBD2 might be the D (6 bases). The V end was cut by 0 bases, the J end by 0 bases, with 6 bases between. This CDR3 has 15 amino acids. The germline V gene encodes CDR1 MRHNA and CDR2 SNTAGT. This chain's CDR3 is CASSDSSGSYNEQFF. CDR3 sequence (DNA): TGTGCCAGCAGTGACTCTAGCGGCTCCTACAATGAGCAGTTCTTC.

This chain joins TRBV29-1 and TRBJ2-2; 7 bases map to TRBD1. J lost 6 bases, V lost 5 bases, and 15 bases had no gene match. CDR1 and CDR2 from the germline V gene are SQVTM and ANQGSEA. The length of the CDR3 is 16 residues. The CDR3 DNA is TGCAGCGTTTCCGGGACAGAGATAGTCGGACCCGGGGAGCTGTTTTTT. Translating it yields CSVSGTEIVGPGELFF.

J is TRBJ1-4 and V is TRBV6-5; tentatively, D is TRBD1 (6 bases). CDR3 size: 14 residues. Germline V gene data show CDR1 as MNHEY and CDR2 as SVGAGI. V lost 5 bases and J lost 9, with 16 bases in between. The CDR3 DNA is TGTGCCAGCAGTAGACGGACAGCTCCAAAAAAACTGTTTTTT. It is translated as CASSRRTAPKKLFF.

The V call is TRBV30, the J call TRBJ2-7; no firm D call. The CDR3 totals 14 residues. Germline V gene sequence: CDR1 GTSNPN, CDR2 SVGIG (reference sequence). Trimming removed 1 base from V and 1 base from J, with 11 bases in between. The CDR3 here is CAWSETYLSYEQYF. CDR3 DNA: TGTGCCTGGAGTGAGACGTACTTATCCTACGAGCAGTACTTC.

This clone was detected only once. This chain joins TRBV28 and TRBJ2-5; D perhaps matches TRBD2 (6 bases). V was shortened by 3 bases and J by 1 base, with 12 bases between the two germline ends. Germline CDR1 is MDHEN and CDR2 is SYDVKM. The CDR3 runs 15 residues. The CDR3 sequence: CASSLIAALQETQYF. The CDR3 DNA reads TGTGCCAGCAGTTTGATAGCGGCACTCCAAGAGACCCAGTACTTC.

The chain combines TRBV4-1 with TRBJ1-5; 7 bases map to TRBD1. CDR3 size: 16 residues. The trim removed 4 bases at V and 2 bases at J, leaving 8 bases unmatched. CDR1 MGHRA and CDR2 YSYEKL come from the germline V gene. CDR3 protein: CASSPSTGVGNQPQHF. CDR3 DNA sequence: TGCGCCAGCAGCCCGTCCACAGGGGTGGGCAATCAGCCCCAGCATTTT.

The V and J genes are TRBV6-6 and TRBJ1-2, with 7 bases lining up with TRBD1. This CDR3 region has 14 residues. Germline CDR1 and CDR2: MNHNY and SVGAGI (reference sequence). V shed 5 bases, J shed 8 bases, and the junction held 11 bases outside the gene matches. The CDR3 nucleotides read TGTGCCAGCAGTCCCCACAGGGGCCCCCGCGGCTACACCTTC. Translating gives CASSPHRGPRGYTF.

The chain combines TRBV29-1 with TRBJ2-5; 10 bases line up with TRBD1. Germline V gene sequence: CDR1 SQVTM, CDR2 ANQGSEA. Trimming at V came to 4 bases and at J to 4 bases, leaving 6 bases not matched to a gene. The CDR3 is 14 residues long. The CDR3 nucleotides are TGCAGCGTTGCCAGAGGACAGGGGGGAGAGACCCAGTACTTC. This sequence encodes CSVARGQGGETQYF.

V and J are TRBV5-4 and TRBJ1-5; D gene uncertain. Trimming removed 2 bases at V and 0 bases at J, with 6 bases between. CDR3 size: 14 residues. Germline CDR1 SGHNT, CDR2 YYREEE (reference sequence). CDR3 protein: CASSLAGSNQPQHF. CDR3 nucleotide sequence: TGTGCCAGCAGCTTAGCGGGTAGCAATCAGCCCCAGCATTTT.

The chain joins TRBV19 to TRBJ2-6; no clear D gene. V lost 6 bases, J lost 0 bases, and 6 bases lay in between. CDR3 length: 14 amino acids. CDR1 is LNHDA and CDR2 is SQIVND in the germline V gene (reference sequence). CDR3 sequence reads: CASRLSSGANVLTF. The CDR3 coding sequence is TGTGCCAGTAGGTTGTCCTCTGGGGCCAACGTCCTGACTTTC.

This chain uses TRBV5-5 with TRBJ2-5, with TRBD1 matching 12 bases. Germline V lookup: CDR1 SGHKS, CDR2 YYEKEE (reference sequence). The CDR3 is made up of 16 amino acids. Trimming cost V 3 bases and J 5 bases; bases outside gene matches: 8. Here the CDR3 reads CASSSPRDRGRETQYF. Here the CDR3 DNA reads TGTGCCAGCAGCTCGCCCCGGGACAGGGGGCGGGAGACCCAGTACTTC.